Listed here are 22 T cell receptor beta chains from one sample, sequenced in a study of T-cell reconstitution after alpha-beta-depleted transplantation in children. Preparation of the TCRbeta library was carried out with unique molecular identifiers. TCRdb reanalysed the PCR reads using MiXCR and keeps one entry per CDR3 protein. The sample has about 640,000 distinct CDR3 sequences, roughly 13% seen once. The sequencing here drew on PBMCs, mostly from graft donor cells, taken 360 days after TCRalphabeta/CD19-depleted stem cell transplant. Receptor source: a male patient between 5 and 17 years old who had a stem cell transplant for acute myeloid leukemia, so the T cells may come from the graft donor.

The CDR3 DNA reads as TGTGCCAGCACGAACGGCTACGAGCAGTACTTC. Encoded protein: CASTNGYEQYF. This chain connects TRBV28 to TRBJ2-7; D uncertain. Trimming removed 7 bases from V and 3 bases from J, with 7 bases in between. The germline gives CDR1 MDHEN, CDR2 SYDVKM. This CDR3 has 11 amino acids.

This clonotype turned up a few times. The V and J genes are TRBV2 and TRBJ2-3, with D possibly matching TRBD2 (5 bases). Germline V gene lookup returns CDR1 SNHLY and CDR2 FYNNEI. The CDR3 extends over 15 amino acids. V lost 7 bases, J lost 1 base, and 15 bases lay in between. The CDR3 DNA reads TGTGCCAGCACAATACTAGTTCGCGGCACAGATACGCAGTATTTT. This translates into CASTILVRGTDTQYF.

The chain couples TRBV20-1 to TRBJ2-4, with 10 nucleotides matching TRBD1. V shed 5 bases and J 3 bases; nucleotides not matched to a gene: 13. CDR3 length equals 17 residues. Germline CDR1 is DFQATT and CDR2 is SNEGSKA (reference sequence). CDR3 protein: CSAGDRGRRLVKNIQYF. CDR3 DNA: TGCAGTGCTGGGGACAGGGGAAGGCGTTTGGTCAAAAACATTCAGTACTTC.

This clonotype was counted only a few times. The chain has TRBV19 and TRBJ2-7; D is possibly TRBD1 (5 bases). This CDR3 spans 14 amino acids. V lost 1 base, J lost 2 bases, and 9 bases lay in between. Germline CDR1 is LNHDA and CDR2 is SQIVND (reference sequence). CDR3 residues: CASSIVWGPYEQYF. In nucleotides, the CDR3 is TGTGCCAGTAGTATAGTATGGGGCCCCTACGAGCAGTACTTC.

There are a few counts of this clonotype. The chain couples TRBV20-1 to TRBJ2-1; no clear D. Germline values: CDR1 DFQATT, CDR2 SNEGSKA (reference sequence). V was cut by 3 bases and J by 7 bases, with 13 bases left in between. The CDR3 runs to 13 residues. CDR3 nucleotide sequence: TGCAGTGCTAGCCCCCCGGGTCTAAATGAGCAGTTCTTC. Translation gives CSASPPGLNEQFF.

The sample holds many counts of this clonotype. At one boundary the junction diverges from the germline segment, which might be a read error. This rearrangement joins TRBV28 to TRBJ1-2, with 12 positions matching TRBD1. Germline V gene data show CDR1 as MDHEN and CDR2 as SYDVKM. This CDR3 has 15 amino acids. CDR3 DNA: TGCGCCAGCAGCCCGGGGACAGGGGGCAACTATGGCTACACCTTC. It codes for CASSPGTGGNYGYTF.

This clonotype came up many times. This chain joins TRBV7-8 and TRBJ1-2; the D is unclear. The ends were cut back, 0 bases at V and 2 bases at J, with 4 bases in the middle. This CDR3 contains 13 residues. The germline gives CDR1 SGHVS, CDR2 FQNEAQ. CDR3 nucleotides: TGTGCCAGCAGCTTAGCCGACAACTATGGCTACACCTTC. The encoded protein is CASSLADNYGYTF.

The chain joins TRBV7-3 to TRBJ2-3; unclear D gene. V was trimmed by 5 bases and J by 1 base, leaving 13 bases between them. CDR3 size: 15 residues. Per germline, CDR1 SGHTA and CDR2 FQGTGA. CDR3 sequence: CASSTVTPGTDTQYF. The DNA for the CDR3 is TGTGCCAGCAGCACCGTGACTCCCGGCACAGATACGCAGTATTTT.

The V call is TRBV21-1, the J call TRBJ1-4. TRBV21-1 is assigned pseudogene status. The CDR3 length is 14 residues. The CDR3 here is CAARLEQTNEKLFF. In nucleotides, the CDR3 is TGTGCCGCTAGGTTGGAGCAGACTAATGAAAAACTGTTTTTT.

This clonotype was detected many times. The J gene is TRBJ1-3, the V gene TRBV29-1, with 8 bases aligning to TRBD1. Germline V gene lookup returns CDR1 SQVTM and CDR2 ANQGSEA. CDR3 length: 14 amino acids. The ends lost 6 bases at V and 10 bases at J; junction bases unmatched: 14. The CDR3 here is CSVARTGPEGTIYF. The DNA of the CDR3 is TGCAGCGTCGCCCGGACAGGGCCTGAGGGGACCATATATTTT.

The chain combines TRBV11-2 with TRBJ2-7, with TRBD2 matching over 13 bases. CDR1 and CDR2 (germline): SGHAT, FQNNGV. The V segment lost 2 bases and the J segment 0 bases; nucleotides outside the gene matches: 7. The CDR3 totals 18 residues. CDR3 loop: CASSLRMGLAGFSYEQYF. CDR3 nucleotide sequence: TGTGCCAGCAGCTTAAGGATGGGACTAGCGGGGTTCTCCTACGAGCAGTACTTC.

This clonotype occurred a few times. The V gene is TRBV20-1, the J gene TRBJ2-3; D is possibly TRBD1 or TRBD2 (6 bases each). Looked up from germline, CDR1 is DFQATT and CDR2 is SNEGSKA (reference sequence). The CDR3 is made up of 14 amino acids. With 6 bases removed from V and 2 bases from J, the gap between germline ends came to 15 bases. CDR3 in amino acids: CSAIGGGNTDTQYF. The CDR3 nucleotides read TGCAGTGCCATCGGGGGCGGGAACACAGATACGCAGTATTTT.

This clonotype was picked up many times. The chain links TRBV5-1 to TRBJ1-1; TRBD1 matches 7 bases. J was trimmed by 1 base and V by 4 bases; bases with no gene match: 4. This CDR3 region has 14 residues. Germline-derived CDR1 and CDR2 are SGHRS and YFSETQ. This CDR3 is CASSVGTANTEAFF. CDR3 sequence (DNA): TGCGCCAGCAGCGTCGGGACAGCGAACACTGAAGCTTTCTTT.

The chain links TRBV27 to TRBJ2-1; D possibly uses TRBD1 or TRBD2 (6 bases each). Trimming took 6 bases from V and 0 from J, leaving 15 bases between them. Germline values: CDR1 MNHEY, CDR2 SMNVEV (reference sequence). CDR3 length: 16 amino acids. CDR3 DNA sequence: TGTGCCAGCAGAATACAGGGAGGTAACTCCTACAATGAGCAGTTCTTC. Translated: CASRIQGGNSYNEQFF.

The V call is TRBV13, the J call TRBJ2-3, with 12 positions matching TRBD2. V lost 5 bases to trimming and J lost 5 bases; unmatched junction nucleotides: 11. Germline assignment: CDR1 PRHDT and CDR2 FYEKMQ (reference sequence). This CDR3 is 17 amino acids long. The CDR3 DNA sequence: TGTGCCAGCAGCCAAGATGGTCCGGGACTAGCGGGAGATACGCAGTATTTT. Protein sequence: CASSQDGPGLAGDTQYF.

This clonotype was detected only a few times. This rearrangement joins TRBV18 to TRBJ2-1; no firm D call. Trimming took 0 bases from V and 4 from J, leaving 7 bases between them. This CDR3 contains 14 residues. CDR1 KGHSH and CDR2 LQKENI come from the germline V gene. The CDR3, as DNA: TGTGCCAGCTCACCACCGAGGAATTACAATGAGCAGTTCTTC. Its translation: CASSPPRNYNEQFF.

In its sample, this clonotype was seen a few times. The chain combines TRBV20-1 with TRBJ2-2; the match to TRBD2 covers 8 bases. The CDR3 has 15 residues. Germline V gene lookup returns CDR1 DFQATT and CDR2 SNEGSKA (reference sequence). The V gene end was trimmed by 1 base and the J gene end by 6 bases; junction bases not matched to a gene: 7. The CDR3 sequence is CSARVPAGGPGELFF. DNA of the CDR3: TGCAGTGCTAGAGTACCCGCGGGGGGCCCCGGGGAGCTGTTTTTT.

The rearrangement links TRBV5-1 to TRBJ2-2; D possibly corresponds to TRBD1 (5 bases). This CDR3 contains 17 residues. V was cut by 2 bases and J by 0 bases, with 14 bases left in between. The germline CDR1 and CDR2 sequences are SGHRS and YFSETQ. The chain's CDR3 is CASSLSPGFPNTGELFF. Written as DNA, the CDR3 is TGCGCCAGCAGCTTAAGCCCAGGGTTCCCGAACACCGGGGAGCTGTTTTTT.

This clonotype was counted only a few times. DNA for the CDR3: TGCGCCAGCTCACCCGGGACAGTGAACCAAGAGACCCAGTACTTC. Its translation is CASSPGTVNQETQYF. This chain uses TRBV5-1 with TRBJ2-5, with TRBD1 matching over 7 bases. Trimming took 7 bases from V and 0 from J; bases not matched to a gene: 9. CDR3 length equals 15 residues. From germline, CDR1 is SGHRS and CDR2 YFSETQ.

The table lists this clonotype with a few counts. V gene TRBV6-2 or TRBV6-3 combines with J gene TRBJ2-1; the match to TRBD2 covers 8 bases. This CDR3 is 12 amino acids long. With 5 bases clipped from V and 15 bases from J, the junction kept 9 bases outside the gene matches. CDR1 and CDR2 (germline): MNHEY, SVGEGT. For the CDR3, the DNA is TGTGCCAGCAGTCAGGGACTAGACCCACGGTTCTTC. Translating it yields CASSQGLDPRFF.

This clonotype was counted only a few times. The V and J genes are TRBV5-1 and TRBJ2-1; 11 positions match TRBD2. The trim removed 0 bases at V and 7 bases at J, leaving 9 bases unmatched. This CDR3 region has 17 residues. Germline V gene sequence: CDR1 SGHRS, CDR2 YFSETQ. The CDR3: CASSLDLAGGLANEQFF. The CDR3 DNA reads TGCGCCAGCAGCTTGGATCTAGCGGGAGGTCTGGCTAATGAGCAGTTCTTC.

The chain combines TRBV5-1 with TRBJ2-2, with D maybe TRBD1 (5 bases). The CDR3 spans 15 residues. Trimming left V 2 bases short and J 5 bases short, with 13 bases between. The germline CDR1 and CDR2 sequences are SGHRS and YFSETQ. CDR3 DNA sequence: TGCGCCAGCAGCTTAACGTCGAAGGGGACCGGGGAGCTGTTTTTT. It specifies CASSLTSKGTGELFF.